This record covers a single T cell receptor beta chain. Its recognized antigen is unknown. Base qualities are not at hand, and no much larger clone is one base apart. Libraries were constructed by the immunoSEQ multiplex PCR assay. Per the original workflow: To diagnose cytomegalovirus status from the catalog of TCR beta chain sequences, a statistical classification framework was built. The clones in this table, taken by TCRdb from immuneACCESS, are in-frame only. Not every clone is retained; where verified, under half of the shortfall comes from an unresolved V gene, and the cause of the rest is unknown. V, J and clone size derive from that table, while D and trimming were established from the DNA sequence. The sample records a few hundred thousand clones, 88% of which are singletons. The top ten hold around 1% of the sample. The donors were included in the validation cohort of some 120 subjects, a group kept apart from the approximately 700-subject first cohort.

The data originate from a study of cytomegalovirus exposure and HLA in healthy donors (dated by TCRdb to about 2017). In terms of the full investigation: According to a later analysis, one platform produced both the 120 validation repertoires and the approximately 670 repertoires of the first cohort. The study aimed to test whether signatures of past pathogen exposure could be identified by cataloging public T cell receptors. Along with the approximately 700-subject first cohort, a separate validation cohort of over 90 different subjects was used. High-throughput TCR immunosequencing, statistical association of individual TCRs with disease status, and machine learning were combined to predict cytomegalovirus infection status.

From the germline V gene (reference sequence), CDR1 is SGHNT and CDR2 is YYREEE. The CDR3, cysteine through phenylalanine, is 13 amino acids long. Only the CDR3 region is kept as DNA, spanning 39 bases read in frame from base 1. Trimming removed 6 bases from V and 0 bases from J, leaving 9 bases between the germline ends. The paper as a whole reports these results and caveats: A later analysis had no HLA typing for the validation cohort, so co-occurrence there was scored across all 130 or so repertoires. Subsequent analysis determined that TCRs grouped into clusters in the first cohort also showed a tendency toward co-occurrence across the 120 or so validation repertoires, and roughly 94% of cluster scores exceeded 0. A few of the identified cytomegalovirus-associated TCR beta chains were confirmed in vitro to be specific for cytomegalovirus antigens. In both the original and validation cohorts, the classifier was reported to diagnose cytomegalovirus status with high specificity and sensitivity. The authors suggested that the approach could potentially be extended to other disease states and immunological phenotypes. Most TCR sequences were seen in very few donors, while some public TCRs were found in many individuals. A total of about 180 TCR beta chains were listed by the study as associated with cytomegalovirus.

Sequencing was carried out using PBMCs. Here the chain combines TRBV5-4 and TRBJ1-1; the D gene is not confidently resolved. The TCR was taken from a man aged 25-45 years in good health and CMV-seronegative. The CDR3 here reads CASTHTMNTEAFF. The sequenced DNA: TGTGCCAGCACCCACACTATGAACACTGAAGCTTTCTTT.